These 5 T cell receptor beta chains originate from one sample sequenced in a study of Tregs in tolerant kidney transplant recipients. Repertoires were generated with immunoSEQ multiplex PCR, while TCRdb's copy carries only in-frame clones and drops some. The repertoire table contains roughly 48,000 clones. Here the sequenced sample was CD4+ T cells from blood, taken before the transplant. These receptors all come from a human donor who received a combined kidney and bone marrow transplant.

As to this clone: The read is 3 residues too short to cover the CDR3 end, so that end is filled in from the germline J gene. V gene TRBV6-1 combines with J gene TRBJ2-7; 8 nucleotides match TRBD2. Germline trimming cut 2 bases from V and 3 bases from J; bases unmatched to any gene: 9. From germline, CDR1 is MNHNS and CDR2 SASEGT. This CDR3 has 16 amino acids. CDR3 loop: CASSESVLAGGYEQYF. CDR3 bases read: TGTGCCAGCAGTGAATCCGTTCTCGCGGGAGGCTACGAG.

On this clone itself: The CDR3 end lies 3 residues beyond the end of the read and is filled in from the germline J gene. The chain uses TRBV19 and TRBJ2-1; 8 nucleotides agree with TRBD2. J lost 3 bases, V lost 2 bases, and 3 bases had no gene match. Looked up from germline, CDR1 is LNHDA and CDR2 is SQIVND (reference sequence). This CDR3 spans 15 amino acids. CDR3 region: CASSIPGTSYNEQFF. CDR3 DNA, as far as it was read: TGTGCCAGTAGTATACCCGGGACTAGCTACAATGAG. Variable domain in full (rest from reference TRBV19 and TRBJ2-1): DGGITQSPKYLFRKEGQNVTLSCEQNLNHDAMYWYRQDPGQGLRLIYYSQIVNDFQKGDIAEGYSVSREKKESFPLTVTSAQKNPTAFYLCASSIPGTSYNEQFFGPGTRLTVL.

As concerns this clone: Coverage ceases 3 residues before the CDR3 finishes, and the germline J gene fills in the end. The genes are TRBV7-2 and TRBJ2-7, with D possibly being TRBD1 (6 bases). Germline V gene lookup returns CDR1 SGHTA and CDR2 FQGNSA. The germline V and J ends were trimmed by 5 bases and 2 bases, with 13 bases remaining between them. The CDR3 is 14 amino acids. CDR3 protein: CASSPGQTPYEQYF. The sequenced CDR3 bases are TGTGCCAGCAGCCCCGGACAGACCCCCTACGAG.

Worth noting for this clone: The CDR3 end lies 3 residues beyond the end of the read and is filled in from the germline J gene. This chain connects TRBV20-1 to TRBJ2-4; D possibly uses TRBD1 or TRBD2 (6 bases each). The CDR3 spans 14 residues. CDR1 and CDR2 (germline): DFQATT, SNEGSKA (reference sequence). The CDR3 loop is CSAAGNTGTGIQYF. The covered CDR3 bases are TGCAGTGCGGCGGGAAACACGGGAACAGGGATT.

The sequenced CDR3 bases are TGCAGTGCTCGTCGGGGACAGGGGTATAGTGGGACAGATACG. Residues: CSARRGQGYSGTDT. In full, the CDR3 is CSARRGQGYSGTDTQYF. V usage is TRBV20-1 and J usage is TRBJ2-3, with 10 bases lining up with TRBD1. The CDR3 goes on 3 residues after the read ends, and that part is filled in from the germline J gene. This CDR3 spans 17 amino acids. The germline V gene encodes CDR1 DFQATT and CDR2 SNEGSKA (reference sequence). Trimming took 5 bases from V and 3 from J; bases not matched to a gene: 14.